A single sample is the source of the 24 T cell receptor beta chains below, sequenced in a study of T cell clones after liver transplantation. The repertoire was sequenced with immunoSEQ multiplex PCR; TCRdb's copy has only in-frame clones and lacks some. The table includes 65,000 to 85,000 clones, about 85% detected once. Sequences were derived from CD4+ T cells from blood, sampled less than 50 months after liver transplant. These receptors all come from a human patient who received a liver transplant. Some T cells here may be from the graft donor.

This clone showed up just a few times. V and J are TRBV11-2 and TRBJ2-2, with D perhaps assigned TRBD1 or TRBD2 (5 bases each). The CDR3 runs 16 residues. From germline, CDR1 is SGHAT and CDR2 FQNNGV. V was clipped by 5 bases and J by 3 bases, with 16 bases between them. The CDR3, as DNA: TGTGCCAGCAGCCCCGGGACCCAGTGGGACACCGGGGAGCTGTTTTTT. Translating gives CASSPGTQWDTGELFF. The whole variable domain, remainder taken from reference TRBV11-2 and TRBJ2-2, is EAGVAQSPRYKIIEKRQSVAFWCNPISGHATLYWYQQILGQGPKLLIQFQNNGVVDDSQLPKDRFSAERLKGVDSTLKIQPAKLEDSAVYLCASSPGTQWDTGELFFGEGSRLTVL.

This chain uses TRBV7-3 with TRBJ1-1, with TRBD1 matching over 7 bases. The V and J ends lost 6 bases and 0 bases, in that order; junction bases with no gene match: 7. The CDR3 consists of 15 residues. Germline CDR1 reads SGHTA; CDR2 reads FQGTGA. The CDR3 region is CASRGGGSVNTEAFF. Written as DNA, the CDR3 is TGTGCCAGCAGAGGAGGGGGCTCGGTGAACACTGAAGCTTTCTTT. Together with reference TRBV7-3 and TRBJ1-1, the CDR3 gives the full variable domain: GAGVSQTPSNKVTEKGKYVELRCDPISGHTALYWYRQSLGQGPEFLIYFQGTGAADDSGLPNDRFFAVRPEGSVSTLKIQRTERGDSAVYLCASRGGGSVNTEAFFGQGTRLTVV.

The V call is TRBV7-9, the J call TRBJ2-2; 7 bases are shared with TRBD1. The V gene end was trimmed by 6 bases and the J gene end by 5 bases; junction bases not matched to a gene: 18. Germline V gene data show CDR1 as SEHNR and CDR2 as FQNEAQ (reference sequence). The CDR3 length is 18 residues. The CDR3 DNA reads TGTGCCAGCAGGCCGAAGGACAGGCTAGATCTAAGGACCGGGGAGCTGTTTTTT. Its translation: CASRPKDRLDLRTGELFF.

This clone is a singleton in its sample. The CDR3 nucleotides are TGCGCCAGCAGCCAGGACCGGGGCCGAGATGAAAAACTGTTTTTT. Translating it yields CASSQDRGRDEKLFF. The V call is TRBV5-1, the J call TRBJ1-4; TRBD1 is a possible D gene (5 bases). V was clipped by 4 bases and J by 6 bases, with 16 bases between them. CDR3 length equals 15 residues. Germline CDR1 reads SGHRS; CDR2 reads YFSETQ.

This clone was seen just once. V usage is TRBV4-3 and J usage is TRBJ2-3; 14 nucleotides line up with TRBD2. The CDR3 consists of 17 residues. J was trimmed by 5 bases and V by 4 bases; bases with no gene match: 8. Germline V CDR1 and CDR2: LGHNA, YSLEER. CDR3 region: CASSPGLAGGVGDTQYF. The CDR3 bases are TGCGCCAGCAGCCCCGGACTAGCGGGAGGTGTTGGAGATACGCAGTATTTT.

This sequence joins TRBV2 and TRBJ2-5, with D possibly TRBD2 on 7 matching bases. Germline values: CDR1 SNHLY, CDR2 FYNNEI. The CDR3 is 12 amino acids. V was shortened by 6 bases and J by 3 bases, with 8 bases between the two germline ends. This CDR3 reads CASRGGEETQYF. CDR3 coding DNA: TGTGCCAGCAGAGGGGGGGAAGAGACCCAGTACTTC.

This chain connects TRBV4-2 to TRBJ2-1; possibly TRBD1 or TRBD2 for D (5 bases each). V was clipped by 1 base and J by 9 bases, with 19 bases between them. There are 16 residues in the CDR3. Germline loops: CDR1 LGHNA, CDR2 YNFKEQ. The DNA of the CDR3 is TGTGCCAGCAGCCAAGTATCGGGACGACAGTTCCCTGAGCAGTTCTTC. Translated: CASSQVSGRQFPEQFF.

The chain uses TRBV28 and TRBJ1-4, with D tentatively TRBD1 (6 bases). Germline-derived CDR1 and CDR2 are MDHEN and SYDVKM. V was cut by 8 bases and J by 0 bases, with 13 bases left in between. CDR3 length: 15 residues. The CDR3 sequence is CASRKGGPTNEKLFF. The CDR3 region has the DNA TGTGCCAGCCGAAAGGGGGGACCAACTAATGAAAAACTGTTTTTT.

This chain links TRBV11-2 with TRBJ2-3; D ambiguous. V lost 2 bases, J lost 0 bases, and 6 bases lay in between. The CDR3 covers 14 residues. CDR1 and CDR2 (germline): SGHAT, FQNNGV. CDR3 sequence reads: CASSLLISTDTQYF. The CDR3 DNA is TGTGCCAGCAGCTTACTGATTAGCACAGATACGCAGTATTTT.

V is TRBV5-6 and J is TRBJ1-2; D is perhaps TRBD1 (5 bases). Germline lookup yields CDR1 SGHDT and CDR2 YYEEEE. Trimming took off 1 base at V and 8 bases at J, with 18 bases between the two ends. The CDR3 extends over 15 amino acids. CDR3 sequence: CASSLYIYGAGGYTF. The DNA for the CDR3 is TGTGCCAGCAGCTTGTACATTTATGGGGCTGGGGGCTACACCTTC.

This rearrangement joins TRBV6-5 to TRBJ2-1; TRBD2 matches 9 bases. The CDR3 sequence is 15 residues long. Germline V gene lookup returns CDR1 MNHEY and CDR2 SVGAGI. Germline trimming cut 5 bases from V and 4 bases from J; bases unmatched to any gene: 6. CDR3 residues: CASSKEREVYNEQFF. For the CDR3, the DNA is TGTGCCAGCAGTAAAGAGCGGGAGGTGTACAATGAGCAGTTCTTC.

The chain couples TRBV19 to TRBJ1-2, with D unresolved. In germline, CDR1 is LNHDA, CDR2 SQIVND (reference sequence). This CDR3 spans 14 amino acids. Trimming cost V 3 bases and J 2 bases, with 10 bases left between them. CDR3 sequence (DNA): TGTGCCAGTAGTATTCCCGGATTAAACTATGGCTACACCTTC. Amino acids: CASSIPGLNYGYTF.

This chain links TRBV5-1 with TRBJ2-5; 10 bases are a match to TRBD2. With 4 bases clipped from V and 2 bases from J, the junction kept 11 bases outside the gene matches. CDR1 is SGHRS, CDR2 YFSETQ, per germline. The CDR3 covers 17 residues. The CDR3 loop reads CASSPSERGGRQETQYF. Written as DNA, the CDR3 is TGCGCCAGCAGCCCCTCTGAGCGGGGGGGCCGGCAAGAGACCCAGTACTTC.

CDR3 DNA sequence: TGTGCCAGCAGTAGGGCCCAGGGGGCCAAAAACATTCAGTACTTC. Its translation is CASSRAQGAKNIQYF. The chain employs TRBV6-5 and TRBJ2-4; D perhaps matches TRBD1 (6 bases). The ends were cut back, 5 bases at V and 1 base at J, with 12 bases in the middle. This CDR3 has 15 amino acids. In germline, CDR1 is MNHEY, CDR2 SVGAGI.

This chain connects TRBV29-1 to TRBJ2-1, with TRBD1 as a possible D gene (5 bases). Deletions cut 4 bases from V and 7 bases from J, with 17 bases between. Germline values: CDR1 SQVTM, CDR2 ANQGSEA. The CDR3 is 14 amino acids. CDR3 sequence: CSVVIYGALNEQFF. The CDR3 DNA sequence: TGCAGCGTTGTGATTTATGGGGCCCTTAATGAGCAGTTCTTC.

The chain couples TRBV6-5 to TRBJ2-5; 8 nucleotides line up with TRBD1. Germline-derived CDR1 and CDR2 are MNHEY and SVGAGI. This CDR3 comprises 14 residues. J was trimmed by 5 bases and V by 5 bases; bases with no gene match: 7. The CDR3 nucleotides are TGTGCCAGCAGTCAGTGGGACAGGCGGGAGACCCAGTACTTC. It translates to CASSQWDRRETQYF.

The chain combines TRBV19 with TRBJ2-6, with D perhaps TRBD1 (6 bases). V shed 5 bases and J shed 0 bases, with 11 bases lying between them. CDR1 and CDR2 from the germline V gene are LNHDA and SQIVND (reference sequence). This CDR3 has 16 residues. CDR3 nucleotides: TGTGCCAGTAGTGTACAGGGTACCTCTGGGGCCAACGTCCTGACTTTC. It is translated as CASSVQGTSGANVLTF.

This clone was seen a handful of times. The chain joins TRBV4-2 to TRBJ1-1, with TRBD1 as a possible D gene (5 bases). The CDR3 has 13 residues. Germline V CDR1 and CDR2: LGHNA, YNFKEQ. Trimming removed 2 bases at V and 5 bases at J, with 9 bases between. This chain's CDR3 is CASSQFEGTEAFF. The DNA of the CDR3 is TGTGCCAGCAGCCAATTCGAGGGGACTGAAGCTTTCTTT.

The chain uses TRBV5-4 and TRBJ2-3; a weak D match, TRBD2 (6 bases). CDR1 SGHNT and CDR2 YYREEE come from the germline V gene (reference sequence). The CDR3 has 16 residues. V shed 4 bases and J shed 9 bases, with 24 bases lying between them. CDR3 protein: CASSPSRGAIAGTQYF. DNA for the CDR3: TGTGCCAGCAGCCCTAGTCGCGGGGCCATAGCTGGAACGCAGTATTTT.

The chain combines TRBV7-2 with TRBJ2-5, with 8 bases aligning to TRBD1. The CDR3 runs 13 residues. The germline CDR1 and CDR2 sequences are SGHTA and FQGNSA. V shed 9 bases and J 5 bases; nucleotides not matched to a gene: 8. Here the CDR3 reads CARRTGRLETQYF. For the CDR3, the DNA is TGTGCCAGACGGACAGGGCGGTTGGAGACCCAGTACTTC.

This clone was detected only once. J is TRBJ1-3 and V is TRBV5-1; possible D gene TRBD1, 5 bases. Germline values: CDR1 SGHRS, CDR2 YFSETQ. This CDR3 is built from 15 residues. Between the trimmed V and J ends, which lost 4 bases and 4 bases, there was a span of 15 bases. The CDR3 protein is CASSPDGGKGNTIYF. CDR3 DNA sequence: TGCGCCAGCAGCCCGGACGGGGGAAAGGGAAACACCATATATTTT.

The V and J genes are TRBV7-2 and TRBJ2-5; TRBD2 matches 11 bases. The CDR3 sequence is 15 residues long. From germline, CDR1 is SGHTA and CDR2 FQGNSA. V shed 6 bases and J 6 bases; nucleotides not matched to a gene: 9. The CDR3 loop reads CASSPFSGGAKTQYF. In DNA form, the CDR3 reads TGTGCCAGCAGTCCGTTTAGCGGGGGGGCGAAGACCCAGTACTTC. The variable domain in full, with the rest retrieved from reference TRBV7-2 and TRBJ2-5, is GAGVSQSPSNKVTEKGKDVELRCDPISGHTALYWYRQSLGQGLEFLIYFQGNSAPDKSGLPSDRFSAERTGGSVSTLTIQRTQQEDSAVYLCASSPFSGGAKTQYFGPGTRLLVL.

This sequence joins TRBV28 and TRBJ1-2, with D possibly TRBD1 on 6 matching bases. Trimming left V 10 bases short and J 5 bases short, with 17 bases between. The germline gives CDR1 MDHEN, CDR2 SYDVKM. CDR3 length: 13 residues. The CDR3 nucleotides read TGTGCCATCTCAGGGGAGGGTATTTATGGCTACACCTTC. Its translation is CAISGEGIYGYTF.

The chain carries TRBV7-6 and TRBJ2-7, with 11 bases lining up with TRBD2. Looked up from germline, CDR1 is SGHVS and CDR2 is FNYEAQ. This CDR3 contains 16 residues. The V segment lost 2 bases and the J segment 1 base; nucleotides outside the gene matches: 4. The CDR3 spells CASSLYTSGSSYEQYF. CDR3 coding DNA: TGTGCCAGCAGCTTATACACTAGCGGGAGTTCCTACGAGCAGTACTTC. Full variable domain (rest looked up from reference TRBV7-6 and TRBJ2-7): GAGVSQSPRYKVTKRGQDVALRCDPISGHVSLYWYRQALGQGPEFLTYFNYEAQQDKSGLPNDRFSAERPEGSISTLTIQRTEQRDSAMYRCASSLYTSGSSYEQYFGPGTRLTVT.